This T cell receptor (beta chain) was profiled in a study of cytomegalovirus exposure and HLA in healthy donors. Study details: A previous analysis identified approximately 120 million unique TCR beta sequences derived from about 180 million T cells. Within an early data release were around 80 million unique TCRs drawn from HLA-typed donors. Notes on the study in general: The records held CMV serostatus as the only immune exposure information. Among donors in an Asian-associated ancestry cluster, a later analysis reportedly found fewer N-insertions than the roughly 650-donor mean.

Note on this clone: Its antigen is still unknown.

Researchers ran the PCR with 60 Vbeta and 13 Jbeta primers. Repertoires were generated with immunoSEQ multiplex PCR, while TCRdb's copy carries only in-frame clones and drops some. Its table records tens of thousands of clones. This CDR3 is 14 amino acids long. Trimming stripped 4 bases from V and 3 bases from J, with 12 bases between. Germline V gives CDR1 MNHEY, CDR2 SVGAGI. The sequenced sample was PBMCs. V gene TRBV6-5 combines with J gene TRBJ1-2; no firm D call. This sequence was found in a female donor in good health and CMV-seropositive. As DNA, the CDR3 is TGTGCCAGCAGTTTAAAGGGAGGAGACTATGGCTACACCTTC. It is translated as CASSLKGGDYGYTF.